One and the same sample provided the 5 T cell receptor beta chains below, sequenced in a study of spatial heterogeneity in lung cancer. TCRdb reprocessed the 5' RACE reads with MiXCR, giving one entry per CDR3 protein. The sample yields some 29,000 distinct CDR3 sequences, more than 8% seen once. Time point: sample taken at primary tumor resection. From tumor, nontumor lung or frozen PBMC, whole RNA was taken unsorted for sequencing. The source material was PBMCs, sampled at surgery. These receptors came from a female donor with early-stage non-small cell lung cancer.

This clonotype has ten or more counts. The chain joins TRBV12-3 or TRBV12-4 to TRBJ1-5; D unresolved. Trimming cost V 3 bases and J 4 bases, with 7 bases left between them. CDR3 length equals 13 residues. The CDR3 sequence: CASSFIENQPQHF. The CDR3 coding sequence is TGTGCCAGCAGTTTTATCGAGAATCAGCCCCAGCATTTT.

The V and J genes are TRBV5-4 and TRBJ2-2; 10 nucleotides match TRBD2. CDR3 size: 16 residues. The ends lost 0 bases at V and 6 bases at J; junction bases unmatched: 5. Germline V gives CDR1 SGHNT, CDR2 YYREEE (reference sequence). CDR3 bases: TGTGCCAGCAGCTTGGCGGCTAGCGGGAGACCCGGGGAGCTGTTTTTT. The encoded protein is CASSLAASGRPGELFF.

The table lists this clonotype with many counts. The J gene is TRBJ2-3, the V gene TRBV7-2, with a tentative D call TRBD1 (6 bases). The CDR3 is 13 amino acids. Germline values: CDR1 SGHTA, CDR2 FQGNSA. Trimming pared 3 bases from V and 5 bases from J, leaving 9 bases between. DNA for the CDR3: TGTGCCAGCAGCTTTTACAGGGAAGATACGCAGTATTTT. This gives the protein CASSFYREDTQYF.

A note on this clonotype: The CDR3 does not close with the conserved phenylalanine or tryptophan, likely indicating a read error. CDR3 residues: CASSESWTRSGELFL. CDR3 bases: TGTGCCAGCAGTGAAAGCTGGACCAGGTCCGGGGAGCTGTTTCTT. The chain combines TRBV6-1 with TRBJ2-2; no clear D gene. V lost 2 bases and J 6 bases, leaving 13 bases between the germline ends. Germline CDR1 MNHNS, CDR2 SASEGT. The CDR3 has 15 amino acids.

This clonotype was recorded at least ten times. V usage is TRBV11-2 and J usage is TRBJ2-7; perhaps TRBD1 as D (5 bases). Germline CDR1 and CDR2: SGHAT and FQNNGV. The V end lost 2 bases, the J end lost 0 bases, and 8 bases lay between the germline ends. This CDR3 is 14 amino acids long. CDR3 residues: CASSLQGDSYEQYF. The DNA of the CDR3 is TGTGCCAGCAGCTTACAAGGGGACTCCTACGAGCAGTACTTC.